This T cell receptor (beta chain) comes out of a study of cytomegalovirus exposure and HLA in healthy donors. Study overall: Researchers found that about 84% of 350 to 500 genotyped donors fell within the Caucasian-associated ancestry cluster.

Study findings and constraints: Association of about 17,000 TCR beta sequences with HLA alleles was found at 0.05 false discovery rate in a later analysis. With later analysis, a missense DCLRE1C variant became linked to TCR beta V- and J-gene trimming. For cytomegalovirus status, the classifier reportedly gave diagnoses with high specificity and sensitivity.

A word on this clone: The antigen remains undetermined.

The CDR3 sequence is 18 residues long. The V segment lost 6 bases and the J segment 0 bases; nucleotides outside the gene matches: 9. Germline V gene data show CDR1 as SEHNR and CDR2 as FQNEAQ (reference sequence). Use of 60 Vbeta and 13 Jbeta primers characterized the PCR. The method was immunoSEQ multiplex PCR; TCRdb's version includes in-frame clones alone and lacks a portion of them. This table holds about 200,000 clones, 60% to 80% found once. The sequenced sample consisted of PBMCs. The chain uses TRBV7-9 and TRBJ2-1; 12 bases match TRBD2. The source is a woman in her twenties or thirties in good health and CMV-seronegative. In DNA, the CDR3 is TGTGCCAGCAGTATCGGGACTAGCGGGTTTAGCTCCTACAATGAGCAGTTCTTC. Its translation is CASSIGTSGFSSYNEQFF.